The 7 T cell receptor beta chains below were found in one sample sequenced in a study of T cells in localized non-small cell lung cancer. Repertoires were generated with immunoSEQ multiplex PCR, while TCRdb's copy carries only in-frame clones and drops some. This sample yields fewer than 50,000 clones, of which roughly four fifths are seen a single time; 7.8% belongs to the top ten. This specimen consisted of PBMCs, obtained before any cancer treatment. The receptor set was obtained from a man aged 40-75 years with stage II lung adenocarcinoma.

The genes are TRBV27 and TRBJ2-5; no firm D call. CDR3 length equals 16 residues. Germline assignment: CDR1 MNHEY and CDR2 SMNVEV (reference sequence). V was trimmed by 7 bases and J by 1 base, leaving 19 bases between them. The chain's CDR3 is CASIRPAQTPQETQYF. The CDR3 bases are TGTGCCAGCATCCGGCCCGCACAGACCCCCCAAGAGACCCAGTACTTC.

J is TRBJ2-1 and V is TRBV7-2; D is unresolved. CDR1 and CDR2 (germline): SGHTA, FQGNSA. Deletions cut 1 base from V and 4 bases from J, with 8 bases between. The CDR3 is 14 residues long. DNA for the CDR3: TGTGCCAGCAGCTTAGTTCCGGATTACAATGAGCAGTTCTTC. Amino acid sequence: CASSLVPDYNEQFF.

This chain links TRBV29-1 with TRBJ2-3; 10 bases align to TRBD1. The length of the CDR3 is 13 residues. CDR1 is SQVTM and CDR2 is ANQGSEA in the germline V gene. V lost 6 bases and J lost 3; bases outside the gene matches: 3. CDR3 protein: CSVGQGRTDTQYF. In DNA, the CDR3 is TGCAGCGTGGGACAGGGGAGAACAGATACGCAGTATTTT.

The genes are TRBV19 and TRBJ2-7; D not resolved. The V gene's germline CDR1 is LNHDA and CDR2 SQIVND (reference sequence). The CDR3 consists of 14 residues. Trimming shortened V by 3 bases and J by 2 bases, and 11 bases separated the two germline ends. The chain's CDR3 is CASSIQRVPYEQYF. The CDR3 nucleotides read TGTGCCAGTAGTATTCAAAGGGTACCCTACGAGCAGTACTTC.

The rearrangement joins TRBV27 to TRBJ1-1; perhaps TRBD1 as D (5 bases). This CDR3 is built from 13 residues. CDR1 and CDR2 (germline): MNHEY, SMNVEV (reference sequence). With 3 bases removed from V and 4 bases from J, the gap between germline ends came to 9 bases. CDR3 sequence reads: CASSFQGGTEAFF. The CDR3, as DNA: TGTGCCAGCAGTTTCCAGGGAGGCACTGAAGCTTTCTTT.

The chain combines TRBV7-2 with TRBJ2-1; D unresolved. The V gene's germline CDR1 is SGHTA and CDR2 FQGNSA. V dropped 3 bases and J dropped 4 bases, with 7 bases sitting between them. The CDR3 has 13 amino acids. The CDR3 here is CASSFGIYNEQFF. CDR3 coding DNA: TGTGCCAGCAGCTTTGGAATATACAATGAGCAGTTCTTC.

CDR3 in DNA: TGCAGCGCTAACATAGACACCGGGGAGCTGTTTTTT. It is translated as CSANIDTGELFF. The rearrangement uses TRBV29-1 and TRBJ2-2; D remains unclear. This CDR3 has 12 residues. Germline V gene lookup returns CDR1 SQVTM and CDR2 ANQGSEA. Trimming took 7 bases from V and 3 from J, leaving 9 bases between them.